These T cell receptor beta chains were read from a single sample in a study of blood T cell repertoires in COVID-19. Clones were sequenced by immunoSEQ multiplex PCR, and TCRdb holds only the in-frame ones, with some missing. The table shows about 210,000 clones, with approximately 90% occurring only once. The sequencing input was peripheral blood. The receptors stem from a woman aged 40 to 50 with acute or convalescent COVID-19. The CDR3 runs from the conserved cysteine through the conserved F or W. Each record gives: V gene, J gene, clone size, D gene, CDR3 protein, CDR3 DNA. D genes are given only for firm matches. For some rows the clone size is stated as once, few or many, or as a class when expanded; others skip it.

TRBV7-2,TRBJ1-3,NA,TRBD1,CASSLWGQGAGNTIYF,TGTGCCAGCAGCTTATGGGGACAGGGGGCTGGAAACACCATATATTTT
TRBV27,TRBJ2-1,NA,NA,CASSLSQGYNEQFF,TGTGCCAGCAGTTTATCCCAGGGCTACAATGAGCAGTTCTTC
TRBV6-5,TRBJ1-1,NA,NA,CASSYGGVDTEAFF,TGTGCCAGCAGTTATGGGGGGGTAGACACTGAAGCTTTCTTT
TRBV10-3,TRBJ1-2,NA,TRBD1,CAISESGQGNGYTF,TGTGCCATCAGTGAGTCCGGACAGGGGAACGGCTACACCTTC
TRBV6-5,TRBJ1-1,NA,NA,CASDSSGGGLSEAFF,TGTGCCAGCGATTCGTCGGGAGGGGGGCTGTCTGAAGCTTTCTTT
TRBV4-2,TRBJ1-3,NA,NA,CASRAGGNTIYF,TGTGCCAGCAGAGCGGGGGGAAACACCATATATTTT
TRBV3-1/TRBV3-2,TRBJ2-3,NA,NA,CASSPRRGTDTQYF,TGTGCCAGCAGCCCGCGACGGGGAACAGATACGCAGTATTTT
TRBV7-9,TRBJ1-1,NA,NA,CASSPGTPKSTEAFF,TGTGCCAGCAGCCCAGGGACACCTAAGAGCACTGAAGCTTTCTTT
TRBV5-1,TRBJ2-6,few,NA,CASSLRQAPGGANVLTF,TGCGCCAGCAGCTTAAGACAGGCCCCTGGTGGGGCCAACGTCCTGACTTTC
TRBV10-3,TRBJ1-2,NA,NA,CAISETGRSNYGYTF,TGTGCCATCAGTGAGACAGGGCGGAGTAACTATGGCTACACCTTC
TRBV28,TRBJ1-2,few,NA,CASSLHLNYGYTF,TGTGCCAGCAGTCTCCACCTAAACTATGGCTACACCTTC
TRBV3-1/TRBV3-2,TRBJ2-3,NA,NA,CASSQAVPDTQYF,TGTGCCAGCAGCCAAGCGGTTCCAGATACGCAGTATTTT
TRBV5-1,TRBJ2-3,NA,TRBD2,CASSFKTSADTQYF,TGCGCCAGCAGCTTCAAAACTAGCGCGGATACGCAGTATTTT
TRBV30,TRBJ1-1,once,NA,CAWTGRIFGGTEAFF,TGTGCCTGGACCGGGAGGATCTTTGGAGGTACTGAAGCTTTCTTT
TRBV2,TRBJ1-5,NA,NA,CASREMMESNQPQHF,TGTGCCAGCAGGGAAATGATGGAGAGCAATCAGCCCCAGCATTTT
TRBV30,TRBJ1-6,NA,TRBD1,CAWSRQGGGKTGLHF,TGTGCCTGGAGTAGACAGGGAGGAGGTAAAACCGGACTCCACTTT
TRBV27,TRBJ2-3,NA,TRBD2,CASRERGGFTDTQYF,TGTGCCAGCAGGGAGCGGGGGGGGTTCACAGATACGCAGTATTTT
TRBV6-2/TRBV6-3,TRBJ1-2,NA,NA,CASSYDSYGYTF,TGTGCCAGCAGTTACGACAGCTATGGCTACACCTTC
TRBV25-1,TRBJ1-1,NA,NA,CASGLNTEAFF,TGTGCCAGCGGGCTGAACACTGAAGCTTTCTTT
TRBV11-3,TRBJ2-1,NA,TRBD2,CASSRFGTSDYNEQFF,TGTGCCAGCAGCCGTTTTGGGACTAGCGACTACAATGAGCAGTTCTTC
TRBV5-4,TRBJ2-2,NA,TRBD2,CASSLAPGGAAGELFF,TGTGCCAGCAGCTTGGCACCCGGGGGGGCTGCCGGGGAGCTGTTTTTT
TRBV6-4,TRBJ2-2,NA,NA,CASSDVARTGELFF,TGTGCCAGCAGTGACGTGGCCCGTACCGGGGAGCTGTTTTTT
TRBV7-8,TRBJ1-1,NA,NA,CASSLGGSMNTEAFF,TGTGCCAGCAGCTTAGGGGGCTCAATGAACACTGAAGCTTTCTTT
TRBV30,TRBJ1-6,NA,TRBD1,CAWRGQGAGSPLHF,TGTGCCTGGAGAGGACAGGGGGCTGGTTCACCCCTCCACTTT
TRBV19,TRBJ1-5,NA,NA,CASSKWGDQPQHF,TGTGCCAGTAGTAAGTGGGGGGACCAGCCCCAGCATTTT
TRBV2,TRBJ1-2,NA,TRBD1,CASSEAWDDRGRDGYTF,TGTGCCAGCAGTGAAGCATGGGACGACAGGGGGCGAGATGGCTACACCTTC
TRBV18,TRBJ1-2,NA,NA,CASSLANRGRIANYGYTF,TGTGCCAGCTCACTTGCCAATAGGGGCCGGATAGCTAACTATGGCTACACCTTC
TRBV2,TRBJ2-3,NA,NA,CASRGGDATDTQYF,TGTGCCAGCAGGGGCGGGGACGCCACAGATACGCAGTATTTT
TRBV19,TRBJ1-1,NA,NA,CASIVRVGATPNTEAFF,TGTGCCAGTATCGTTCGCGTGGGGGCAACCCCGAACACTGAAGCTTTCTTT
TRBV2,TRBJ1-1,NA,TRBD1,CASHRGRNTEAFF,TGTGCCAGCCACAGGGGGCGAAACACTGAAGCTTTCTTT
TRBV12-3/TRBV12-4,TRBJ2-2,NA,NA,CASSPTGTGELFF,TGTGCCAGCAGCCCGACAGGAACCGGGGAGCTGTTTTTT
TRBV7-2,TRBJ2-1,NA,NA,CASSLARGYEQFF,TGTGCCAGCAGCTTAGCGCGGGGCTATGAGCAGTTCTTC
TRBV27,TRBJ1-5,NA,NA,CASSFQQGNQPQHF,TGTGCCAGCAGTTTCCAACAGGGAAATCAGCCCCAGCATTTT